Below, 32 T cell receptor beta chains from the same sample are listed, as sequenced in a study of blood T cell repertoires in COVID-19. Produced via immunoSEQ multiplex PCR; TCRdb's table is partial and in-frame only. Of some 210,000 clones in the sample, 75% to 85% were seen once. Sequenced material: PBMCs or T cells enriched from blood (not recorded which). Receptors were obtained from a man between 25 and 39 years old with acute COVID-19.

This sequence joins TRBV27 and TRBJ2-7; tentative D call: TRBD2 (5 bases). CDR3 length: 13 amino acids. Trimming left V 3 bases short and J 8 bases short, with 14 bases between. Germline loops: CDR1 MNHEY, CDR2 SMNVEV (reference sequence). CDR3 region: CASSFPGGLKQYF. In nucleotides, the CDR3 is TGTGCCAGCAGTTTCCCCGGCGGACTTAAGCAGTACTTC.

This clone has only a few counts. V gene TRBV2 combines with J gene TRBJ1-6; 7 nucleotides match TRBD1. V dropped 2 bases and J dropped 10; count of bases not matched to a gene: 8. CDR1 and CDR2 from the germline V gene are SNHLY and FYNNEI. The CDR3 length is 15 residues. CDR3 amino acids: CASSESGGGYSPLHF. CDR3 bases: TGTGCCAGCAGTGAATCGGGAGGGGGCTACTCACCCCTCCACTTT.

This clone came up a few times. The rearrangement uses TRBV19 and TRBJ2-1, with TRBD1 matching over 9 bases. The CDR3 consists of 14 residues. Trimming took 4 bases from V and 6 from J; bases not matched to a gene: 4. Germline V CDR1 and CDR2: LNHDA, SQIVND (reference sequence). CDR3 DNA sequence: TGTGCCAGTAGTACGGGACAGGGCCTCAATGAGCAGTTCTTC. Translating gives CASSTGQGLNEQFF.

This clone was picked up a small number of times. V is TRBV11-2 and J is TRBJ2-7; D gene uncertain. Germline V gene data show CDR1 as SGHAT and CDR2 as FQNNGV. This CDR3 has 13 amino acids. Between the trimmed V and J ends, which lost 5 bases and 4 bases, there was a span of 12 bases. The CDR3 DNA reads TGTGCCAGCAGCCCCCGAGTTATGTACGAGCAGTACTTC. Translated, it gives CASSPRVMYEQYF.

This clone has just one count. The CDR3 is CASSPLGTGVSVQYF. CDR3 nucleotides: TGTGCCAGCTCACCACTCGGGACAGGCGTTTCCGTGCAGTACTTC. The chain carries TRBV18 and TRBJ2-7; 8 bases map to TRBD1. Germline lookup yields CDR1 KGHSH and CDR2 LQKENI. V lost 1 base and J lost 9; bases outside the gene matches: 11. This CDR3 contains 15 residues.

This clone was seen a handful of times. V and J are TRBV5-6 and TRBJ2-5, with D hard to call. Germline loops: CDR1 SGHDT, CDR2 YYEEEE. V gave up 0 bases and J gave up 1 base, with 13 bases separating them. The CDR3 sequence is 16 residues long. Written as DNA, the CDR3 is TGTGCCAGCAGCTTGGTCGGGTCTATCTTCCAAGAGACCCAGTACTTC. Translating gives CASSLVGSIFQETQYF.

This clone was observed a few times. For the CDR3, the DNA is TGCGCCAGCCAAATAGACACGGGGATAGACGGCTACACCTTC. It specifies CASQIDTGIDGYTF. The V gene is TRBV5-1, the J gene TRBJ1-2; D is unresolved. Germline V gene data show CDR1 as SGHRS and CDR2 as YFSETQ. The CDR3 runs to 14 residues. The V end was cut by 7 bases, the J end by 8 bases, with 21 bases between.

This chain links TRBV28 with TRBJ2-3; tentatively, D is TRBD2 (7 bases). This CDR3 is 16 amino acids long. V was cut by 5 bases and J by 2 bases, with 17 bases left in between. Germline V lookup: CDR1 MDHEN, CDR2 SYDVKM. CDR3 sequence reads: CASSPMGGAYTDTQYF. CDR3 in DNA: TGTGCCAGCAGTCCTATGGGGGGGGCTTACACAGATACGCAGTATTTT.

The CDR3 coding sequence is TGTGCCAGCAGCCAAGCAGGTGGATTGGGCTACACCTTC. Its translation is CASSQAGGLGYTF. The V call is TRBV14, the J call TRBJ1-2; D unresolved. CDR3 length equals 13 residues. Germline V gene data show CDR1 as SGHDN and CDR2 as FVKESK. V was shortened by 1 base and J by 8 bases, with 11 bases between the two germline ends.

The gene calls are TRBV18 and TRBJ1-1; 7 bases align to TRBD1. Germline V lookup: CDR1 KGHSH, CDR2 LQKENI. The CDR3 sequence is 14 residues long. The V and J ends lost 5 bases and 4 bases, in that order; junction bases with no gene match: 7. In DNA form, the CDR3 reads TGTGCCAGCTCATCTTCGGCAGGGGGCACTGAAGCTTTCTTT. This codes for CASSSSAGGTEAFF.

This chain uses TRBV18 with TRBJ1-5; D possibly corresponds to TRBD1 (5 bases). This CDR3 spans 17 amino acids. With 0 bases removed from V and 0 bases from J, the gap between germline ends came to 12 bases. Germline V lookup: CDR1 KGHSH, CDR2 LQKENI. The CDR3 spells CASSPPGDRYSNQPQHF. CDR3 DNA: TGTGCCAGCTCACCACCGGGCGACAGATATAGCAATCAGCCCCAGCATTTT.

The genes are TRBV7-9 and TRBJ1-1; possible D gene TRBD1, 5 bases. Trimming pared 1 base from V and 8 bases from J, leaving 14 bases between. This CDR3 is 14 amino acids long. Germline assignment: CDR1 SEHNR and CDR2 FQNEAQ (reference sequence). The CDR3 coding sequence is TGTGCCAGCAGCTTAGTCGGGGGAGGCGACGAAGCTTTCTTT. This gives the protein CASSLVGGGDEAFF.

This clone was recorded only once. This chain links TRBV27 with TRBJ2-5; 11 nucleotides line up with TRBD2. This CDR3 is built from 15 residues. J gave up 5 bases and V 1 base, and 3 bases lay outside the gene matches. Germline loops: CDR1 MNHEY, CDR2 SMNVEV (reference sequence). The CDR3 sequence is CASSLLAGGAETQYF. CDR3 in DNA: TGTGCCAGCAGTTTATTAGCGGGGGGGGCGGAGACCCAGTACTTC.

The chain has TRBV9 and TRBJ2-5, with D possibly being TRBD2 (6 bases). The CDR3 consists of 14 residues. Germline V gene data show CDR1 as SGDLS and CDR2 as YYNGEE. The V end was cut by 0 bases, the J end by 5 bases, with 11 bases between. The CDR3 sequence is CASSVGGAGETQYF. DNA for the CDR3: TGTGCCAGCAGCGTAGGGGGTGCGGGGGAGACCCAGTACTTC.

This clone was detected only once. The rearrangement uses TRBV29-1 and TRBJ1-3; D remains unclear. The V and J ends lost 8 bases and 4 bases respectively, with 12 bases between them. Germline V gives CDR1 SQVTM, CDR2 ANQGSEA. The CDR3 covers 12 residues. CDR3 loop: CSTPGSGNTIYF. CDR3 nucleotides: TGCAGCACCCCGGGTTCCGGAAACACCATATATTTT.

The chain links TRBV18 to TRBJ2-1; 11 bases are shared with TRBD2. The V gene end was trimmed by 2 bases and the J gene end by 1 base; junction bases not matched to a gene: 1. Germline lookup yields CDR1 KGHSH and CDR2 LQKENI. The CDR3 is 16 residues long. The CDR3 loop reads CASSPVAGGSYNEQFF. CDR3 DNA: TGTGCCAGCTCACCAGTAGCGGGGGGGTCCTACAATGAGCAGTTCTTC.

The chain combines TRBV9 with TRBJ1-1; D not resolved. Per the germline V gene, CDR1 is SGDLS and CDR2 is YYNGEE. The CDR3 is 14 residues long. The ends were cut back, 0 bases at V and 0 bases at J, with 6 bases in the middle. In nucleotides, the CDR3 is TGTGCCAGCAGCGTAGGAGACATGAACACTGAAGCTTTCTTT. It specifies CASSVGDMNTEAFF.

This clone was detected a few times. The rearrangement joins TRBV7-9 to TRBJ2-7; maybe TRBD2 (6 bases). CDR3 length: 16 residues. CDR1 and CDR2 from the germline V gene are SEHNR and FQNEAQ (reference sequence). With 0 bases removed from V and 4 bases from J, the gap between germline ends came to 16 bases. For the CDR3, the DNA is TGTGCCAGCAGCTTAGCGGGGGGAATGCCAGAGTACGAGCAGTACTTC. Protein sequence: CASSLAGGMPEYEQYF.

CDR3 nucleotides: TGCAGCGTTGGGGCGTCTTCAACTAATGAAAAACTGTTTTTT. Translated, it gives CSVGASSTNEKLFF. The chain carries TRBV29-1 and TRBJ1-4; D is ambiguous. Germline V gives CDR1 SQVTM, CDR2 ANQGSEA. CDR3 length equals 14 residues. With 4 bases removed from V and 0 bases from J, the gap between germline ends came to 9 bases. Complete variable domain (other parts from reference TRBV29-1 and TRBJ1-4): SAVISQKPSRDICQRGTSLTIQCQVDSQVTMMFWYRQQPGQSLTLIATANQGSEATYESGFVIDKFPISRPNLTFSTLTVSNMSPEDSSIYLCSVGASSTNEKLFFGSGTQLSVL.

The CDR3 nucleotides read TGCGCCAGCAGCTTGGGACAGGGAAGAGCTGAAGCTTTCTTT. It encodes CASSLGQGRAEAFF. The V gene is TRBV5-1, the J gene TRBJ1-1; 7 nucleotides match TRBD1. CDR1 is SGHRS and CDR2 is YFSETQ in the germline V gene. V was clipped by 0 bases and J by 6 bases; unmatched bases: 5. This CDR3 comprises 14 residues.

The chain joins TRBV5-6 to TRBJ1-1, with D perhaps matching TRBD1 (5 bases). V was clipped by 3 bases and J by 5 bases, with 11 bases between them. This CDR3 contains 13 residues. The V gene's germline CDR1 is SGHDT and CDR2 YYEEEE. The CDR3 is CASSWRGGTEAFF. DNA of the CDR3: TGTGCCAGCAGCTGGAGGGGAGGGACTGAAGCTTTCTTT.

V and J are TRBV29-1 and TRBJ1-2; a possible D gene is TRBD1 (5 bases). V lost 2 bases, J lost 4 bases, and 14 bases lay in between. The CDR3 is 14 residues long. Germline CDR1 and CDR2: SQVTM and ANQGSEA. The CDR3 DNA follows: TGCAGCGTTGAACCGATCCTGGGGGGCTATGGCTACACCTTC. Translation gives CSVEPILGGYGYTF.

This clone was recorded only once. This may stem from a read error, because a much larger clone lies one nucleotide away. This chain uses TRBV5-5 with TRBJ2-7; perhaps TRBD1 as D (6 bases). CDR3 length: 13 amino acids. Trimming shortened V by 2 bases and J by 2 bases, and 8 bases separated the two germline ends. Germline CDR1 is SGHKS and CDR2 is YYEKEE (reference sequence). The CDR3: CASSLTGTYEQYF. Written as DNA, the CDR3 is TGTGCCAGCAGCTTAACAGGGACCTACGAGCAGTACTTC.

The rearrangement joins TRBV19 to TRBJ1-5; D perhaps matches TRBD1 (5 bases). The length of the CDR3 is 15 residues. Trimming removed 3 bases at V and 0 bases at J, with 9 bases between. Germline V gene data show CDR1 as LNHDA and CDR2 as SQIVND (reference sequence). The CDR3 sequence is CASSIGGASNQPQHF. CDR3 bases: TGTGCCAGTAGTATCGGCGGGGCTAGCAATCAGCCCCAGCATTTT.

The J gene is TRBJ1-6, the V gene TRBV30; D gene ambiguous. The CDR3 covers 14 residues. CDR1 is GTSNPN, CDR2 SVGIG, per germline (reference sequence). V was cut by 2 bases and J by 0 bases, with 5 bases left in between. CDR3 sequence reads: CAWSLSSYNSPLHF. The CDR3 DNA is TGTGCCTGGAGTTTGAGCTCCTATAATTCACCCCTCCACTTT.

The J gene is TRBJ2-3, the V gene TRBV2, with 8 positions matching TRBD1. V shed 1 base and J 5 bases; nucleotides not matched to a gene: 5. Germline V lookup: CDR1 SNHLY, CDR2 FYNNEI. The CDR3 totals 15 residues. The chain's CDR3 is CASSEGRGLGDTQYF. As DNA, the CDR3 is TGTGCCAGCAGTGAAGGCAGGGGGCTGGGAGATACGCAGTATTTT.

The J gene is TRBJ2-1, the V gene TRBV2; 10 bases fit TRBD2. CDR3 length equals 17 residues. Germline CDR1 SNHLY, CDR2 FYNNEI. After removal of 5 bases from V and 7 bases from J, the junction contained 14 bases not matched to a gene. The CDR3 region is CASSLLTLAGAKNEQFF. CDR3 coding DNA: TGTGCCAGCAGTCTGCTGACTCTAGCGGGGGCAAAGAATGAGCAGTTCTTC.

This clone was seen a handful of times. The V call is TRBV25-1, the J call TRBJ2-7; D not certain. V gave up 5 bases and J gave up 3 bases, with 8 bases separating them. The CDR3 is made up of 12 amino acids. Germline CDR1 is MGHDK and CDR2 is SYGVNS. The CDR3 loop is CASSYFNYEQYF. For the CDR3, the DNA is TGTGCCAGCAGTTACTTTAACTACGAGCAGTACTTC.

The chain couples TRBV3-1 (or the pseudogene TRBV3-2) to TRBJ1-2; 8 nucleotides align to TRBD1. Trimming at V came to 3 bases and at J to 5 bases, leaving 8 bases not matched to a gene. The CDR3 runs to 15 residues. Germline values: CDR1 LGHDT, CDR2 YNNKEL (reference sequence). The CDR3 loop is CASSHRDRNQYGYTF. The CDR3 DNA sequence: TGTGCCAGCAGCCACCGGGACAGGAACCAATATGGCTACACCTTC.

In nucleotides, the CDR3 is TGTGCCAGCAGCGGCCGGGACAGGGGGACACCCCTCCACTTT. This sequence encodes CASSGRDRGTPLHF. The genes are TRBV5-4 and TRBJ1-6; 11 nucleotides line up with TRBD1. This CDR3 contains 14 residues. Germline V gene lookup returns CDR1 SGHNT and CDR2 YYREEE (reference sequence). Trimming took 4 bases from V and 11 from J; bases not matched to a gene: 5. The entire variable domain, with the rest obtained from reference TRBV5-4 and TRBJ1-6, is as follows: ETGVTQSPTHLIKTRGQQVTLRCSSQSGHNTVSWYQQALGQGPQFIFQYYREEENGRGNFPPRFSGLQFPNYSSELNVNALELDDSALYLCASSGRDRGTPLHFGNGTRLTVT.

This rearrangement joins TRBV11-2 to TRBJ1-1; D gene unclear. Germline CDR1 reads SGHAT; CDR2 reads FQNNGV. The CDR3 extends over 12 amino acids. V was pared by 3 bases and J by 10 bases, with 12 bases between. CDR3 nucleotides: TGTGCCAGCAGCTTTGCAGTAGAGCGAGCTTTCTTT. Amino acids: CASSFAVERAFF.

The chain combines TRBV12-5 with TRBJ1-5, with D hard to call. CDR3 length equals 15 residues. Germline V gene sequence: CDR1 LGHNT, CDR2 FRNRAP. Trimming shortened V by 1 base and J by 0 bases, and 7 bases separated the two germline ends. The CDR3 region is CASGLEQISNQPQHF. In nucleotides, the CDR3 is TGTGCTAGTGGTTTGGAACAGATTAGCAATCAGCCCCAGCATTTT.